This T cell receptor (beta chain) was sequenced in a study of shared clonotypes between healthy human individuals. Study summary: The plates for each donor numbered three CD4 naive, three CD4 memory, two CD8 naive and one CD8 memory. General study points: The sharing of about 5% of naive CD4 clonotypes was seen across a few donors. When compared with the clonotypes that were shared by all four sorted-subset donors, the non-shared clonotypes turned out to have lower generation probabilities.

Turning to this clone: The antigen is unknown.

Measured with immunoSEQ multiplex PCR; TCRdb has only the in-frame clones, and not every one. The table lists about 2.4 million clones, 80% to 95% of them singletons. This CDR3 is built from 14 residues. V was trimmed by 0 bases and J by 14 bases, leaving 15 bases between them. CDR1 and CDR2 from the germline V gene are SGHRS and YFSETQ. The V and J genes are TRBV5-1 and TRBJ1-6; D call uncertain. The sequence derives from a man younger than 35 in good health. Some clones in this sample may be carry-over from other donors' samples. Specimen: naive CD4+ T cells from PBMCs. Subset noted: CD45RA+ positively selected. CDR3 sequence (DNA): TGCGCCAGCAGCTTGGTTCCGCCGACCACCACCCTCCACTTT. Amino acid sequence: CASSLVPPTTTLHF.